One and the same sample provided the 32 T cell receptor beta chains below, sequenced in a study of a mutant IDH1 vaccine in newly diagnosed glioma. Time point denoted: week 5, during vaccination. It was 300 ug of mutant IDH1 20-mer peptide that made up each vaccine dose, given with topical imiquimod. The assay was immunoSEQ multiplex PCR, and TCRdb's table has in-frame clones only and misses some. The sample consists of more than 35,000 clones, approximately 85% of them appearing once. These receptors are not linked to any known antigen. Sample: PBMCs, taken from a glioma patient whose treatment included an IDH1 peptide vaccine. The origin of the receptors is a man aged 35 to 55 with glioma.

The chain employs TRBV18 and TRBJ1-5, with TRBD1 matching 10 bases. Germline V gene data show CDR1 as KGHSH and CDR2 as LQKENI. V lost 2 bases and J lost 6; bases outside the gene matches: 4. The CDR3 has 15 amino acids. The CDR3 is CASSPGTGVLQPQHF. Written as DNA, the CDR3 is TGTGCCAGCTCACCAGGGACAGGGGTTCTTCAGCCCCAGCATTTT.

This chain connects TRBV19 to TRBJ2-1; no clear D. The CDR3 totals 14 residues. Trimming stripped 7 bases from V and 0 bases from J, with 10 bases between. The germline gives CDR1 LNHDA, CDR2 SQIVND (reference sequence). CDR3 bases: TGTGCCAGTAAGTTACTAAGCTCCTACAATGAGCAGTTCTTC. Its protein product is CASKLLSSYNEQFF.

The chain joins TRBV9 to TRBJ2-2; D is uncertain. There are 14 residues in the CDR3. CDR1 is SGDLS and CDR2 is YYNGEE in the germline V gene. The V end lost 0 bases, the J end lost 6 bases, and 9 bases lay between the germline ends. For the CDR3, the DNA is TGTGCCAGCAGCGTAGGTCTGGGGTCCGGGGAGCTGTTTTTT. This codes for CASSVGLGSGELFF.

This sequence joins TRBV19 and TRBJ2-5; 9 bases line up with TRBD1. The V segment lost 6 bases and the J segment 5 bases; nucleotides outside the gene matches: 13. Germline assignment: CDR1 LNHDA and CDR2 SQIVND (reference sequence). The CDR3 length is 16 residues. CDR3 sequence (DNA): TGTGCCAGTAGCCGGCATACGACAGGGGGGGTGGAGACCCAGTACTTC. It yields the protein CASSRHTTGGVETQYF.

V is TRBV2 and J is TRBJ2-5; no reliable D call. CDR1 SNHLY and CDR2 FYNNEI come from the germline V gene. The CDR3 is 13 residues long. Trimming left V 6 bases short and J 8 bases short, with 16 bases between. CDR3 sequence reads: CASSLDEKRTQYF. The CDR3 nucleotides read TGTGCCAGCAGCCTTGATGAGAAGAGAACCCAGTACTTC.

The chain links TRBV6-1 to TRBJ1-1; 8 bases match TRBD1. Trimming took 10 bases from V and 1 from J; bases not matched to a gene: 5. This CDR3 has 13 amino acids. Germline loops: CDR1 MNHNS, CDR2 SASEGT. The CDR3 spells CATQGARNTEAFF. CDR3 DNA sequence: TGTGCCACCCAGGGGGCGAGGAACACTGAAGCTTTCTTT.

The chain links TRBV4-1 to TRBJ2-1, with TRBD1 as a possible D gene (5 bases). In germline, CDR1 is MGHRA, CDR2 YSYEKL. CDR3 length: 14 residues. Deletions cut 6 bases from V and 0 bases from J, with 9 bases between. This chain's CDR3 is CASRFQGSYNEQFF. CDR3 DNA: TGCGCCAGCAGGTTCCAGGGCTCCTACAATGAGCAGTTCTTC.

The rearrangement joins TRBV19 to TRBJ2-6, with D possibly matching TRBD1 (5 bases). CDR1 and CDR2 from the germline V gene are LNHDA and SQIVND (reference sequence). Trimming removed 7 bases from V and 0 bases from J, with 13 bases in between. This CDR3 is 16 amino acids long. The chain's CDR3 is CASKTQASSGANVLTF. The CDR3 DNA follows: TGTGCCAGTAAAACACAGGCGTCCTCTGGGGCCAACGTCCTGACTTTC.

In its sample, this clone was seen once. The chain is built from TRBV19 and TRBJ1-2; weak D call: TRBD1 (6 bases). The CDR3 is 14 amino acids. Germline assignment: CDR1 LNHDA and CDR2 SQIVND (reference sequence). V gave up 11 bases and J gave up 2 bases, with 18 bases separating them. This chain's CDR3 is CAVTRRGANYGYTF. The CDR3 bases are TGTGCCGTCACTCGCCGGGGGGCAAACTATGGCTACACCTTC.

This clone was detected only once. This chain joins TRBV6-5 and TRBJ1-2, with 9 bases lining up with TRBD1. Trimming cost V 0 bases and J 4 bases; bases outside gene matches: 3. Looked up from germline, CDR1 is MNHEY and CDR2 is SVGAGI. CDR3 length: 15 amino acids. The CDR3 loop reads CASSYSGQGSYGYTF. In nucleotides, the CDR3 is TGTGCCAGCAGTTACTCGGGACAGGGTAGCTATGGCTACACCTTC.

The chain recombines TRBV27 with TRBJ2-7, with 8 bases lining up with TRBD2. This CDR3 region has 17 residues. Trimming took 3 bases from V and 2 from J; bases not matched to a gene: 12. The V gene's germline CDR1 is MNHEY and CDR2 SMNVEV (reference sequence). The CDR3 DNA reads as TGTGCCAGCAGTTTCTCGGGAGGGTCGCACTCGACCTACGAGCAGTACTTC. Amino acid sequence: CASSFSGGSHSTYEQYF.

This clone is a singleton in its sample. V and J are TRBV19 and TRBJ2-3; a weak D match, TRBD2 (5 bases). The V gene lost 5 bases and the J gene lost 5 bases, with 14 bases spanning the gap. The germline gives CDR1 LNHDA, CDR2 SQIVND (reference sequence). This CDR3 contains 14 residues. The CDR3 spells CASSEGRNLDTQYF. CDR3 bases: TGTGCCAGTAGTGAGGGCAGGAACTTAGATACGCAGTATTTT.

This chain joins TRBV5-4 and TRBJ2-7; 9 bases align to TRBD1. The CDR3 consists of 13 residues. V lost 4 bases and J lost 5; bases outside the gene matches: 4. Germline V gives CDR1 SGHNT, CDR2 YYREEE (reference sequence). The DNA for the CDR3 is TGTGCCAGCAGCATTGACAGGGGGGACGAGCAGTACTTC. It specifies CASSIDRGDEQYF.

J is TRBJ1-4 and V is TRBV18; D not resolved. The CDR3 covers 13 residues. Looked up from germline, CDR1 is KGHSH and CDR2 is LQKENI. V shed 3 bases and J shed 3 bases, with 5 bases lying between them. The CDR3 reads CASSPGANEKLFF. The CDR3 nucleotides are TGTGCCAGCTCACCGGGAGCTAATGAAAAACTGTTTTTT.

The chain combines TRBV2 with TRBJ2-5; TRBD2 aligns across 8 bases. The junction had 20 bases not matched to a gene; V was cut back by 7 bases and J by 4 bases. CDR1 and CDR2 (germline): SNHLY, FYNNEI. This CDR3 spans 18 amino acids. Written as DNA, the CDR3 is TGTGCCAGCATCCAAGGGGGGACTAGGTCTGATTCTGGAGAGACCCAGTACTTC. This translates into CASIQGGTRSDSGETQYF.

The chain couples TRBV10-3 to TRBJ2-3; 8 nucleotides line up with TRBD1. The CDR3 has 14 residues. The germline gives CDR1 ENHRY, CDR2 SYGVKD. J lost 3 bases, V lost 7 bases, and 6 bases had no gene match. The CDR3 spells CAIKQGVKTDTQYF. The CDR3 DNA reads as TGTGCCATCAAACAGGGGGTAAAGACAGATACGCAGTATTTT.

This clone has only a few counts. The V and J genes are TRBV29-1 and TRBJ2-2, with a weak D call TRBD1 (6 bases). Germline V gene lookup returns CDR1 SQVTM and CDR2 ANQGSEA. Trimming took 5 bases from V and 4 from J, leaving 14 bases between them. The CDR3 spans 14 residues. The chain's CDR3 is CSVSRGEGTGELFF. CDR3 nucleotide sequence: TGCAGCGTTAGCAGGGGTGAGGGCACCGGGGAGCTGTTTTTT.

The chain employs TRBV19 and TRBJ2-7; no reliable D call. The germline CDR1 and CDR2 sequences are LNHDA and SQIVND (reference sequence). There are 13 residues in the CDR3. The V and J ends lost 3 bases and 2 bases respectively, with 8 bases between them. The CDR3 DNA sequence: TGTGCCAGTAGTATCCAGATCACCTACGAGCAGTACTTC. It encodes CASSIQITYEQYF.

The chain uses TRBV6-5 and TRBJ1-6; D gene uncertain. V shed 6 bases and J shed 7 bases, with 7 bases lying between them. CDR1 is MNHEY and CDR2 is SVGAGI in the germline V gene. The CDR3 runs 12 residues. CDR3 sequence: CASSRVNSPLHF. The CDR3 region has the DNA TGTGCCAGCAGCCGAGTAAATTCACCCCTCCACTTT.

The chain is built from TRBV11-2 and TRBJ2-1; D gene uncertain. This CDR3 comprises 12 residues. The V and J ends lost 6 bases and 9 bases respectively, with 12 bases between them. Looked up from germline, CDR1 is SGHAT and CDR2 is FQNNGV. The CDR3 region has the DNA TGTGCCAGCAGAACCGATGGATCTGAGCAGTTCTTC. This translates into CASRTDGSEQFF.

The genes are TRBV7-8 and TRBJ2-5; TRBD2 matches 12 bases. The CDR3 has 16 amino acids. The V segment lost 5 bases and the J segment 6 bases; nucleotides outside the gene matches: 10. Germline CDR1 and CDR2: SGHVS and FQNEAQ. Written as DNA, the CDR3 is TGTGCCAGCAGCCCGGGACTAGCGGGTGGGAGGAAGACCCAGTACTTC. Translation gives CASSPGLAGGRKTQYF.

This chain uses TRBV9 with TRBJ2-7; no clear D. Germline V gene data show CDR1 as SGDLS and CDR2 as YYNGEE. This CDR3 is built from 15 residues. Trimming removed 0 bases from V and 0 bases from J, with 10 bases in between. The CDR3 region is CASSVEPLYSYEQYF. The DNA of the CDR3 is TGTGCCAGCAGCGTAGAACCCCTATACTCCTACGAGCAGTACTTC. The full variable domain, with the rest looked up from reference TRBV9 and TRBJ2-7, is DSGVTQTPKHLITATGQRVTLRCSPRSGDLSVYWYQQSLDQGLQFLIQYYNGEERAKGNILERFSAQQFPDLHSELNLSSLELGDSALYFCASSVEPLYSYEQYFGPGTRLTVT.

V and J are TRBV5-1 and TRBJ2-3, with 14 positions matching TRBD2. V trimming: 4 bases; J trimming: 5 bases; junction bases outside the gene matches: 15. This CDR3 region has 19 residues. The germline gives CDR1 SGHRS, CDR2 YFSETQ. CDR3 in amino acids: CASSPEVGGTSGRGDTQYF. DNA for the CDR3: TGCGCCAGCAGCCCGGAGGTTGGAGGGACTAGCGGGAGAGGAGATACGCAGTATTTT.

The CDR3 loop reads CASSPDTFDQPQHF. The CDR3 bases are TGTGCCAGCAGCCCAGACACTTTCGATCAGCCCCAGCATTTT. The V call is TRBV5-8, the J call TRBJ1-5; D is uncertain. V was trimmed by 4 bases and J by 5 bases, leaving 13 bases between them. Germline lookup yields CDR1 SGHTS and CDR2 YDEGEE. The CDR3 runs 14 residues.

The chain links TRBV5-3 to TRBJ2-7; possibly TRBD2 for D (5 bases). TRBV5-3 is marked as an open reading frame, function uncertain. CDR3 length equals 16 residues. V lost 2 bases and J 2 bases, leaving 17 bases between the germline ends. The CDR3 protein is CARSFRTDPKTYEQYF. The CDR3, as DNA: TGTGCCAGAAGCTTCCGGACTGACCCTAAAACCTACGAGCAGTACTTC.

This clone was found a few times. The rearrangement links TRBV9 to TRBJ1-4; 9 nucleotides match TRBD1. Germline CDR1 is SGDLS and CDR2 is YYNGEE. This CDR3 comprises 13 residues. After removal of 4 bases from V and 12 bases from J, the junction contained 7 bases not matched to a gene. CDR3 sequence: CASSPRTGEELFF. CDR3 coding DNA: TGTGCCAGCAGCCCTCGGACAGGGGAAGAACTGTTTTTT. The variable domain in full, completed from reference TRBV9 and TRBJ1-4, reads DSGVTQTPKHLITATGQRVTLRCSPRSGDLSVYWYQQSLDQGLQFLIQYYNGEERAKGNILERFSAQQFPDLHSELNLSSLELGDSALYFCASSPRTGEELFFGSGTQLSVL.

V usage is TRBV19 and J usage is TRBJ1-1, with D unclear. Trimming left V 6 bases short and J 0 bases short, with 20 bases between. Per germline, CDR1 LNHDA and CDR2 SQIVND (reference sequence). This CDR3 is 17 amino acids long. The CDR3 DNA sequence: TGTGCCAGTAGGAGTATCCCACCTAGACTGCTGAACACTGAAGCTTTCTTT. It yields the protein CASRSIPPRLLNTEAFF.

The chain uses TRBV4-3 and TRBJ1-1, with 11 nucleotides matching TRBD1. V shed 0 bases, J shed 1 base, and the junction held 7 bases outside the gene matches. Germline CDR1 LGHNA, CDR2 YSLEER. This CDR3 is 18 amino acids long. CDR3 DNA: TGCGCCAGCAGCCAAGATTGGACAGGGGGCGGTTCGAACACTGAAGCTTTCTTT. Amino acids: CASSQDWTGGGSNTEAFF.

This chain links TRBV10-2 with TRBJ1-4; possible D gene TRBD1, 6 bases. The CDR3 has 13 amino acids. Germline CDR1 reads WSHSY; CDR2 reads SAAADI. V lost 7 bases and J 8 bases, leaving 14 bases between the germline ends. CDR3 DNA sequence: TGCGCCAGCAAGGATGGGACACACGAAAAACTGTTTTTT. Translated: CASKDGTHEKLFF.

This chain joins TRBV7-2 and TRBJ1-1; 9 bases align to TRBD1. In germline, CDR1 is SGHTA, CDR2 FQGNSA. The CDR3 runs 15 residues. Trimming removed 5 bases from V and 1 base from J; junction bases left unmatched: 5. CDR3 protein: CASSPGDRANTEAFF. The CDR3, as DNA: TGTGCCAGCAGCCCTGGGGACAGGGCGAACACTGAAGCTTTCTTT.

This clone occurred a few times. The rearrangement links TRBV27 to TRBJ2-5, with a tentative D call TRBD2 (6 bases). Germline CDR1 is MNHEY and CDR2 is SMNVEV (reference sequence). Trimming pared 5 bases from V and 4 bases from J, leaving 11 bases between. CDR3 size: 13 residues. The CDR3 region is CASSPRRGETQYF. The CDR3, as DNA: TGTGCCAGCAGTCCCCGGAGGGGAGAGACCCAGTACTTC.

The rearrangement links TRBV7-8 to TRBJ1-3; no definite D call. There are 15 residues in the CDR3. Germline V CDR1 and CDR2: SGHVS, FQNEAQ. V lost 1 base and J 4 bases, leaving 11 bases between the germline ends. The DNA for the CDR3 is TGTGCCAGCAGCTTAGTTCTGGGTGTGGGAAACACCATATATTTT. Residues: CASSLVLGVGNTIYF. Variable domain in full (rest from reference TRBV7-8 and TRBJ1-3): GAGVSQSPRYKVAKRGQDVALRCDPISGHVSLFWYQQALGQGPEFLTYFQNEAQLDKSGLPSDRFFAERPEGSVSTLKIQRTQQEDSAVYLCASSLVLGVGNTIYFGEGSWLTVV.